A single TCR beta chain is shown here with its context. These data are taken from a study of blood T cell repertoires in COVID-19. Study context: Sites in the United States, Italy and Spain provided acute and convalescent COVID-19 samples. Nucleic acid was either cDNA or gDNA, and it came from T cells, B-cell-depleted T cells, or PBMCs.

Seattle researchers signed up patients amid active infection and tracked them longitudinally. In germline, CDR1 is SNHLY, CDR2 FYNNEI. Trimming left V 6 bases short and J 1 base short, with 12 bases between. The CDR3 is 14 amino acids. Authors' methods: Reference gene primer amplification yielded estimated nucleated cell counts. Produced via immunoSEQ multiplex PCR; TCRdb's table is partial and in-frame only. The DNA gave D and trimming, while V, J and clone size come from that table. Found here are hundreds of thousands of clones, 85% to 90% of them singletons; the top ten hold about 0.91%. The specimen was peripheral blood. The gene calls are TRBV2 and TRBJ2-5; unclear D gene. The sequence was collected from a man aged 18 to 29 with COVID-19, enrolled during active disease. The CDR3 bases are TGTGCCAGCAGCGACATGGGCAGCCAAGAGACCCAGTACTTC. It encodes CASSDMGSQETQYF. The full variable domain, completed using reference TRBV2 and TRBJ2-5, is EPEVTQTPSHQVTQMGQEVILRCVPISNHLYFYWYRQILGQKVEFLVSFYNNEISEKSEIFDDQFSVERPDGSNFTLKIRSTKLEDSAMYFCASSDMGSQETQYFGPGTRLLVL.